Presented here are 24 T cell receptor beta chains from one specimen sequenced in a study of T cells in Graves' hyperthyroidism and ophthalmopathy. TCR beta CDR3 sequences were amplified from RNA transcripts. The TCR CDR3 was amplified in a first-round RT-PCR using the HTBI primer set. Each CDR3 protein is one row after TCRdb ran MiXCR on the multiplex PCR reads. The sample shows about 270,000 distinct CDR3 sequences, approximately 21% of them seen only once. Material: blood. The source of these receptors is a man aged 25-45 years with Graves' ophthalmopathy.

This clonotype came up many times. V and J are TRBV5-1 and TRBJ2-7, with 7 bases identical to TRBD1. Germline V lookup: CDR1 SGHRS, CDR2 YFSETQ. Germline trimming cut 2 bases from V and 0 bases from J; bases unmatched to any gene: 5. CDR3 length: 15 amino acids. The CDR3 DNA sequence: TGCGCCAGCAGCTTACCGGACAGGTCCTCCTACGAGCAGTACTTC. This sequence encodes CASSLPDRSSYEQYF.

The chain links TRBV27 to TRBJ1-1, with D uncertain. V was shortened by 8 bases and J by 0 bases, with 13 bases between the two germline ends. Germline CDR1 reads MNHEY; CDR2 reads SMNVEV (reference sequence). The CDR3 length is 14 residues. The CDR3 here is CASQPSTVNTEAFF. CDR3 bases: TGTGCCAGCCAACCATCAACAGTGAACACTGAAGCTTTCTTT.

A few counts support this clonotype. The chain has TRBV5-6 and TRBJ1-1; no reliable D call. Germline CDR1 is SGHDT and CDR2 is YYEEEE. This CDR3 has 14 residues. Trimming removed 4 bases from V and 2 bases from J, with 12 bases in between. CDR3 in amino acids: CASSPRAENTEAFF. The CDR3 DNA sequence: TGTGCCAGCAGCCCCCGGGCAGAAAACACTGAAGCTTTCTTT.

The chain couples TRBV10-3 to TRBJ1-2; D call uncertain. Per germline, CDR1 ENHRY and CDR2 SYGVKD. With 8 bases removed from V and 7 bases from J, the gap between germline ends came to 23 bases. The CDR3 runs 15 residues. CDR3 DNA sequence: TGTGCCATCTACGACGATACCGCTGGTTTTGGTGGCTACACCTTC. Translating gives CAIYDDTAGFGGYTF.

This clonotype was detected only a few times. The rearrangement links TRBV10-1 to TRBJ2-2; D ambiguous. V was clipped by 1 base and J by 7 bases, with 10 bases between them. Germline lookup yields CDR1 WNHNN and CDR2 SYGVQD (reference sequence). The CDR3 contains 14 residues. As DNA, the CDR3 is TGCGCCAGCAGTGAGTGGAAGGTCGGCGGGGAGCTGTTTTTT. It translates to CASSEWKVGGELFF.

Many counts were recorded for this clonotype. The rearrangement links TRBV28 to TRBJ2-7; possibly TRBD1 for D (5 bases). Trimming left V 5 bases short and J 3 bases short, with 20 bases between. This CDR3 contains 16 residues. Germline lookup yields CDR1 MDHEN and CDR2 SYDVKM. CDR3 sequence (DNA): TGTGCCAGCAGTCCCGAAGGGGCCGCTGGGCGCTACGAGCAGTACTTC. Residues: CASSPEGAAGRYEQYF. The full variable domain, rest sourced from reference TRBV28 and TRBJ2-7, is DVKVTQSSRYLVKRTGEKVFLECVQDMDHENMFWYRQDPGLGLRLIYFSYDVKMKEKGDIPEGYSVSREKKERFSLILESASTNQTSMYLCASSPEGAAGRYEQYFGPGTRLTVT.

This chain links TRBV28 with TRBJ2-2; 8 nucleotides match TRBD1. The germline V gene has CDR1 MDHEN and CDR2 SYDVKM. The CDR3 sequence is 16 residues long. Unmatched junction bases numbered 9, after V lost 3 bases and J lost 6 bases. For the CDR3, the DNA is TGTGCCAGCAGTTTTCGCAGGGGGCTTTATGCCGGGGAGCTGTTTTTT. This translates into CASSFRRGLYAGELFF.

The J gene is TRBJ2-1, the V gene TRBV27; 11 bases are shared with TRBD2. With V trimmed by 3 bases and J by 10 bases, 14 bases remained unmatched. The CDR3 spans 17 residues. Germline V gives CDR1 MNHEY, CDR2 SMNVEV (reference sequence). DNA for the CDR3: TGTGCCAGCAGTTTGACCTTAGCGGGAGGGGGCCCCTACGAGCAGTTCTTC. Protein: CASSLTLAGGGPYEQFF.

The V and J genes are TRBV7-3 and TRBJ2-2; tentative D call: TRBD2 (5 bases). Trimming pared 4 bases from V and 6 bases from J, leaving 9 bases between. Germline-derived CDR1 and CDR2 are SGHTA and FQGTGA. The CDR3 loop spans 13 amino acids. CDR3 in DNA: TGTGCCAGCAGCTACACTAGTGCCGGGGAGCTGTTTTTT. Translating it yields CASSYTSAGELFF.

The chain is built from TRBV18 and TRBJ2-2; D gene ambiguous. Deletions cut 0 bases from V and 1 base from J, with 6 bases between. In germline, CDR1 is KGHSH, CDR2 LQKENI. The CDR3 extends over 15 amino acids. The DNA of the CDR3 is TGTGCCAGCTCACCACCCGGCTGGAACACCGGGGAGCTGTTTTTT. Translating gives CASSPPGWNTGELFF.

This clonotype was recorded a few times. In nucleotides, the CDR3 is TGTGCCAGCAGGAGGGACGAGCAAGAGACCCAGTACTTC. Translating it yields CASRRDEQETQYF. The V gene is TRBV2, the J gene TRBJ2-5; the D gene could be TRBD1 or TRBD2 (5 bases each). Trimming stripped 6 bases from V and 2 bases from J, with 10 bases between. Germline lookup yields CDR1 SNHLY and CDR2 FYNNEI. The CDR3 is made up of 13 amino acids.

The rearrangement joins TRBV19 to TRBJ2-3, with D possibly TRBD1 on 6 matching bases. The V end lost 9 bases, the J end lost 0 bases, and 16 bases lay between the germline ends. The CDR3 totals 15 residues. CDR1 is LNHDA, CDR2 SQIVND, per germline (reference sequence). The CDR3 loop reads CASTYRVSSTDTQYF. CDR3 DNA: TGTGCCAGCACCTACAGGGTCTCTAGCACAGATACGCAGTATTTT.

This clonotype was counted ten times or more. V usage is TRBV20-1 and J usage is TRBJ2-3, with 13 nucleotides matching TRBD2. Germline lookup yields CDR1 DFQATT and CDR2 SNEGSKA (reference sequence). The CDR3 contains 15 residues. V lost 4 bases, J lost 2 bases, and 3 bases stayed unmatched. CDR3 in DNA: TGCAGTGCTAAGGGACTAGCGGGACTCACAGATACGCAGTATTTT. It codes for CSAKGLAGLTDTQYF.

V gene TRBV20-1 combines with J gene TRBJ2-3, with D uncertain. The germline V gene encodes CDR1 DFQATT and CDR2 SNEGSKA (reference sequence). The CDR3 totals 15 residues. V lost 6 bases and J lost 1, with 17 bases in between. CDR3 sequence: CSAAGEQDGTDTQYF. For the CDR3, the DNA is TGCAGTGCCGCTGGCGAGCAGGATGGCACAGATACGCAGTATTTT.

The V and J genes are TRBV3-1 and TRBJ2-1; 7 bases are shared with TRBD2. The CDR3 runs to 22 residues. Germline CDR1 LGHDT, CDR2 YNNKEL (reference sequence). V was pared by 0 bases and J by 0 bases, with 20 bases of the junction left unmatched. The DNA for the CDR3 is TGTGCCAGCAGCCAAGATCACGTTCCTAGCGGAGGCCCAAATCGCTCCTACAATGAGCAGTTCTTC. It yields the protein CASSQDHVPSGGPNRSYNEQFF.

This clonotype was detected only a few times. This chain links TRBV6-5 with TRBJ1-2; 9 bases line up with TRBD1. CDR3 size: 14 residues. The germline V gene encodes CDR1 MNHEY and CDR2 SVGAGI. V shed 4 bases, J shed 5 bases, and the junction held 5 bases outside the gene matches. For the CDR3, the DNA is TGTGCCAGCAGTTTCGACAGGGGGGGTTATGGCTACACCTTC. Translating it yields CASSFDRGGYGYTF.

This rearrangement joins TRBV20-1 to TRBJ1-2, with 8 bases matching TRBD1. From germline, CDR1 is DFQATT and CDR2 SNEGSKA (reference sequence). V was clipped by 4 bases and J by 8 bases; unmatched bases: 9. The CDR3 is made up of 13 amino acids. CDR3 sequence (DNA): TGCAGTGCTACTAGTCAGGGGGCGACGGGCTACACCTTC. Translation: CSATSQGATGYTF.

This clonotype has at least ten counts. The chain couples TRBV20-1 to TRBJ2-7, with D perhaps matching TRBD2 (5 bases). With 3 bases removed from V and 4 bases from J, the gap between germline ends came to 13 bases. The CDR3 is 13 amino acids. CDR1 is DFQATT and CDR2 is SNEGSKA in the germline V gene (reference sequence). CDR3 nucleotide sequence: TGCAGTGCTAGCGCTCCTGCGGGTTACGAGCAGTACTTC. Its translation: CSASAPAGYEQYF.

V usage is TRBV3-1 and J usage is TRBJ1-1, with TRBD1 matching over 9 bases. CDR1 and CDR2 from the germline V gene are LGHDT and YNNKEL (reference sequence). Trimming took 6 bases from V and 9 from J; bases not matched to a gene: 20. CDR3 size: 17 residues. CDR3 loop: CASSTGTGRGGWYQAFF. In DNA, the CDR3 is TGTGCCAGCAGTACCGGGACAGGGAGAGGGGGTTGGTATCAAGCTTTCTTT.

V and J are TRBV4-2 and TRBJ1-1, with 9 bases aligning to TRBD1. V shed 0 bases, J shed 1 base, and the junction held 6 bases outside the gene matches. The germline V gene has CDR1 LGHNA and CDR2 YNFKEQ. The CDR3 is 17 amino acids. Here the CDR3 DNA reads TGTGCCAGCAGCCAAGAATTGGGACAGGGCTCGAACACTGAAGCTTTCTTT. Translation gives CASSQELGQGSNTEAFF.

The sample holds a few counts of this clonotype. This is likely a read error, given that the CDR3 carries no conserved phenylalanine or tryptophan at its end. The rearrangement uses TRBV3-1 and TRBJ1-1, with 8 positions matching TRBD1. The CDR3 is 15 amino acids. The J segment lost 0 bases and the V segment lost 4 bases, leaving 4 bases of the junction unmatched. Germline CDR1 and CDR2: LGHDT and YNNKEL (reference sequence). CDR3 nucleotides: TGTGCCAGCAGCCCCGGACAGGGACTGAACACTGAAGCTTTCCTT. Residues: CASSPGQGLNTEAFL.

The sample holds a few counts of this clonotype. The chain is built from TRBV7-9 and TRBJ2-1; 11 positions match TRBD2. Germline lookup yields CDR1 SEHNR and CDR2 FQNEAQ (reference sequence). This CDR3 contains 18 residues. V lost 5 bases and J lost 3; bases outside the gene matches: 12. The CDR3, as DNA: TGTGCCAGCAGCCACACCGGGACTAGCGGCTATGTCTACAATGAGCAGTTCTTC. Protein: CASSHTGTSGYVYNEQFF.

This clonotype was counted many times. The rearrangement uses TRBV5-1 and TRBJ1-5; D possibly corresponds to TRBD1 (5 bases). The length of the CDR3 is 19 residues. Germline V CDR1 and CDR2: SGHRS, YFSETQ. The V end lost 4 bases, the J end lost 0 bases, and 23 bases lay between the germline ends. The CDR3 region is CASSILSEGRIYSNQPQHF. CDR3 nucleotides: TGCGCCAGCAGCATACTGAGTGAGGGACGGATTTATAGCAATCAGCCCCAGCATTTT.

There are many counts of this clonotype. V usage is TRBV11-3 and J usage is TRBJ2-7; no reliable D call. The V gene's germline CDR1 is SGHNT and CDR2 YENEEA. This CDR3 is 14 amino acids long. V gave up 5 bases and J gave up 2 bases, with 13 bases separating them. The CDR3 protein is CASSQELPPYEQYF. CDR3 DNA: TGTGCCAGCAGCCAAGAGTTACCTCCCTACGAGCAGTACTTC. Full variable domain (rest looked up from reference TRBV11-3 and TRBJ2-7): EAGVVQSPRYKIIEKKQPVAFWCNPISGHNTLYWYLQNLGQGPELLIRYENEEAVDDSQLPKDRFSAERLKGVDSTLKIQPAELGDSAVYLCASSQELPPYEQYFGPGTRLTVT.